These 9 T cell receptor beta chains share one sample of origin, sequenced in a study of post-analysis software for immune sequencing data. The study, taken as a whole, reports: With TRBV5-6, TRBV5-1 and TRBV20-1 included, about five TRBV segments were more frequent in patients than in controls.

Prepared libraries of TCR beta cDNA carried unique molecular identifiers. TCRdb redid the calling of the PCR reads with MiXCR, one entry per CDR3 protein. The table has hundreds of thousands of distinct CDR3 sequences, more than 50% seen once; the top ten hold about 11%. These receptors lack a known antigen. The sequencing input was blood. The source of these receptors is a girl aged 2-10 years with multiple sclerosis.

The gene calls are TRBV2 and TRBJ2-5; D gene ambiguous. The CDR3 covers 11 residues. Germline assignment: CDR1 SNHLY and CDR2 FYNNEI. The germline V and J ends were trimmed by 6 bases and 3 bases, with 5 bases remaining between them. The CDR3 is CASSTKETQYF. The DNA of the CDR3 is TGTGCCAGCAGCACTAAAGAGACCCAGTACTTC.

This rearrangement joins TRBV12-3 or TRBV12-4 to TRBJ1-4, with D possibly being TRBD1 (5 bases). This CDR3 is built from 12 residues. Trimming stripped 2 bases from V and 7 bases from J, with 5 bases between. CDR3 nucleotide sequence: TGTGCCAGCAGTTTAAGGGGTGAAAAACTGTTTTTT. This translates into CASSLRGEKLFF.

The rearrangement links TRBV6-5 to TRBJ2-2, with 13 bases identical to TRBD2. From germline, CDR1 is MNHEY and CDR2 SVGAGI. The CDR3 spans 14 residues. Unmatched junction bases numbered 1, after V lost 6 bases and J lost 6 bases. CDR3 DNA sequence: TGTGCCAGCAGGGGACTAGCGGGACCCGGGGAGCTGTTTTTT. It translates to CASRGLAGPGELFF.

This chain joins TRBV12-3 or TRBV12-4 and TRBJ1-2; 9 bases line up with TRBD1. There are 18 residues in the CDR3. Unmatched junction bases numbered 16, after V lost 5 bases and J lost 3 bases. CDR3 protein: CASSPFGTGIGIDYGYTF. CDR3 nucleotides: TGTGCCAGCAGTCCGTTCGGGACAGGGATCGGCATTGACTATGGCTACACCTTC.

This chain uses TRBV12-3 or TRBV12-4 with TRBJ1-5; D uncertain. The germline V and J ends were trimmed by 3 bases and 5 bases, with 5 bases remaining between them. The CDR3 totals 12 residues. CDR3 amino acids: CASSFNDQPQHF. Written as DNA, the CDR3 is TGTGCCAGCAGTTTCAATGATCAGCCCCAGCATTTT.

The V call is TRBV7-2, the J call TRBJ2-2; TRBD2 matches at 10 bases. Trimming took 3 bases from V and 6 from J; bases not matched to a gene: 10. The CDR3 is 17 amino acids. Germline V gene lookup returns CDR1 SGHTA and CDR2 FQGNSA. The CDR3 region has the DNA TGTGCCAGCAGCTTGGCTAGCGGGGGTACCACGGCCGGGGAGCTGTTTTTT. Amino acids: CASSLASGGTTAGELFF.

This clonotype was found once. This sequence joins TRBV20-1 and TRBJ2-1, with TRBD2 matching 8 bases. This CDR3 has 14 residues. V shed 5 bases, J shed 8 bases, and the junction held 11 bases outside the gene matches. Germline V CDR1 and CDR2: DFQATT, SNEGSKA (reference sequence). The CDR3 spells CSALENPGGDEQFF. As DNA, the CDR3 is TGCAGTGCTCTCGAAAACCCGGGGGGGGATGAGCAGTTCTTC.

The chain is built from TRBV6-4 and TRBJ1-2; tentative D call: TRBD1 (6 bases). Germline CDR1 MRHNA, CDR2 SNTAGT. V shed 2 bases and J shed 6 bases, with 16 bases lying between them. This CDR3 is 15 amino acids long. CDR3 residues: CASSDPVGGRHGYTF. The DNA of the CDR3 is TGTGCCAGCAGTGACCCCGTAGGGGGTAGGCATGGCTACACCTTC.

The sample holds a few counts of this clonotype. This chain connects TRBV10-3 to TRBJ1-1; a weak D match, TRBD1 (5 bases). Trimming pared 7 bases from V and 4 bases from J, leaving 10 bases between. The germline V gene encodes CDR1 ENHRY and CDR2 SYGVKD. The CDR3 runs to 12 residues. The chain's CDR3 is CAIMGGGTEAFF. In DNA, the CDR3 is TGTGCCATCATGGGCGGGGGCACTGAAGCTTTCTTT.